This T cell receptor beta chain was recorded in a study of blood T cell repertoires in COVID-19. Study-level background: Both acute and convalescent COVID-19 samples were obtained from the United States, Italy and Spain. PBMCs, B-cell-depleted T cells, or T cells were the source of the cDNA or gDNA that made up the material.

This clone has only a few counts. The CDR3 extends over 15 amino acids. The germline V and J ends were trimmed by 0 bases and 1 base, with 11 bases remaining between them. CDR1 and CDR2 from the germline V gene are SGDLS and YYNGEE. In the authors' workflow: Amplification of reference gene primers was used by the study to estimate nucleated cell counts. TCRdb's table, derived via immunoSEQ multiplex PCR, lists solely in-frame clones and lacks some. D and trimming were read from the DNA, whereas the V and J calls and clone size are those reported in that table. The table lists 200,000 or so clones, roughly 85% of them singletons.

Sequenced: peripheral blood. This chain links TRBV9 with TRBJ2-7, with D unclear. The clonotype comes from a woman in her 30s with acute or convalescent COVID-19. The CDR3 sequence: CASSVAGTESYEQYF. The CDR3 DNA reads TGTGCCAGCAGCGTAGCCGGTACCGAATCCTACGAGCAGTACTTC.